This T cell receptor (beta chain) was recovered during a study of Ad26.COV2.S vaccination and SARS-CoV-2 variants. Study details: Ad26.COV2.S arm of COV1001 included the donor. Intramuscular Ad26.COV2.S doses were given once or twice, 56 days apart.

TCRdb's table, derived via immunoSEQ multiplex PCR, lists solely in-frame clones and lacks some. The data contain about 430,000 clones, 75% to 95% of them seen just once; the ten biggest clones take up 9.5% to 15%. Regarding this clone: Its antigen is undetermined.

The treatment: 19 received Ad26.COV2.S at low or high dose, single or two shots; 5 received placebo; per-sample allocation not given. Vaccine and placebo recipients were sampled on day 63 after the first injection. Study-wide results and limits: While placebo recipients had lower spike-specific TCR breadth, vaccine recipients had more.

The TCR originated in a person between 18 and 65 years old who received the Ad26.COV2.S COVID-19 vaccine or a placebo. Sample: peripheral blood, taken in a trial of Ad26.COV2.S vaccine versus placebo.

The CDR3 loop is CASSLGGLAGVGLETQYF. DNA of the CDR3: TGTGCCAGCAGCTTAGGTGGGCTAGCGGGAGTGGGACTAGAGACCCAGTACTTC. This sequence joins TRBV11-2 and TRBJ2-5, with 10 nucleotides matching TRBD2. The CDR3 consists of 18 residues. V lost 1 base and J lost 4; bases outside the gene matches: 12. Per germline, CDR1 SGHAT and CDR2 FQNNGV.